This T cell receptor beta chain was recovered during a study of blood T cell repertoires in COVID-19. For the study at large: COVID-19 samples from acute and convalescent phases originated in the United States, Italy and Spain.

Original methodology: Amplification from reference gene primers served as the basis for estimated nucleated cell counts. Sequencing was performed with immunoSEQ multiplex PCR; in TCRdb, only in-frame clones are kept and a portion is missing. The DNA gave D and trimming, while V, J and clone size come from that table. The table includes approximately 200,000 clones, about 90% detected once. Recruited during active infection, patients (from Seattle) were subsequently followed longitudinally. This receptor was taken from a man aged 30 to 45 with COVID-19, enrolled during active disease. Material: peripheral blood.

Written as DNA, the CDR3 is TGTGCCAGTACCAACCCACAGGGGTTCGGCTATGGCTACACCTTC. It yields the protein CASTNPQGFGYGYTF. The V and J genes are TRBV19 and TRBJ1-2; 7 bases line up with TRBD1. This CDR3 comprises 15 residues. With V trimmed by 7 bases and J by 4 bases, 12 bases remained unmatched. CDR1 LNHDA and CDR2 SQIVND come from the germline V gene (reference sequence).